These 19 T cell receptor beta chains were all obtained from the same sample, sequenced in a study of OX40 agonist ivuxolimab in advanced cancers. Assay used: immunoSEQ multiplex PCR; TCRdb lists only in-frame clones, some missing. Of roughly 36,000 clones listed, about 82% are singletons. The sequences come from CD4+ or CD8+ T cells sorted from blood, collected in a trial of the OX40 agonist ivuxolimab. Receptors originate from an adult with an advanced solid tumor such as melanoma, head and neck, liver or kidney cancer.

This chain connects TRBV6-1 to TRBJ2-1; TRBD2 aligns across 11 bases. The CDR3 sequence is 14 residues long. Losses at the gene ends were 11 bases for V and 7 bases for J; bases not matched to a gene: 10. Germline-derived CDR1 and CDR2 are MNHNS and SASEGT. CDR3 region: CALLAGEERNEQFF. In DNA, the CDR3 is TGTGCCTTACTAGCGGGAGAGGAGCGGAATGAGCAGTTCTTC.

CDR3 DNA: TGCAGCGTATACAGGGGGGTAGATACGCAGTATTTT. Its translation is CSVYRGVDTQYF. The J gene is TRBJ2-3, the V gene TRBV29-1; TRBD1 matches at 8 bases. With V trimmed by 6 bases and J by 5 bases, 4 bases remained unmatched. Germline CDR1 and CDR2: SQVTM and ANQGSEA. The CDR3 runs to 12 residues.

The chain uses TRBV6-1 and TRBJ2-3; tentatively, D is TRBD2 (6 bases). Germline assignment: CDR1 MNHNS and CDR2 SASEGT. V shed 0 bases and J shed 4 bases, with 11 bases lying between them. The CDR3 is made up of 15 amino acids. The CDR3 bases are TGTGCCAGCAGTGAAGCGCCTGCGGGACCAGATACGCAGTATTTT. Translated: CASSEAPAGPDTQYF.

This clone has a single count. The chain is built from TRBV30 and TRBJ2-7, with 8 positions matching TRBD2. This CDR3 contains 15 residues. V lost 2 bases, J lost 7 bases, and 13 bases stayed unmatched. The germline gives CDR1 GTSNPN, CDR2 SVGIG (reference sequence). CDR3 region: CAWSPLPGLGGEQYF. The CDR3 bases are TGTGCCTGGAGTCCACTCCCGGGACTAGGGGGGGAGCAGTACTTC.

The sample holds a few counts of this clone. The chain combines TRBV5-6 with TRBJ1-2, with D hard to call. Germline V gene data show CDR1 as SGHDT and CDR2 as YYEEEE. The length of the CDR3 is 14 residues. The germline V and J ends were trimmed by 0 bases and 4 bases, with 10 bases remaining between them. The CDR3 DNA reads as TGTGCCAGCAGCTTGGGTAGGGATGTCTATGGCTACACCTTC. This codes for CASSLGRDVYGYTF.

V usage is TRBV5-6 and J usage is TRBJ2-5; TRBD2 matches 9 bases. Germline V gene data show CDR1 as SGHDT and CDR2 as YYEEEE. V was clipped by 3 bases and J by 4 bases; unmatched bases: 4. The CDR3 totals 14 residues. CDR3 amino acids: CASSSKAGGETQYF. The CDR3 region has the DNA TGTGCCAGCAGCTCAAAAGCGGGGGGAGAGACCCAGTACTTC.

J is TRBJ2-2 and V is TRBV7-9; D is possibly TRBD1 (6 bases). CDR1 and CDR2 from the germline V gene are SEHNR and FQNEAQ (reference sequence). The CDR3 totals 16 residues. Trimming stripped 5 bases from V and 5 bases from J, with 18 bases between. The DNA for the CDR3 is TGTGCCAGCAGCCCCCATTCAATGACAGGTACCGGGGAGCTGTTTTTT. Protein sequence: CASSPHSMTGTGELFF.

The genes are TRBV6-6 and TRBJ1-1; TRBD1 is a possible D gene (6 bases). Trimming left V 5 bases short and J 5 bases short, with 9 bases between. CDR3 length equals 12 residues. Germline CDR1 reads MNHNY; CDR2 reads SVGAGI (reference sequence). In DNA, the CDR3 is TGTGCCAGCAGTAAACAGGGTACTGAAGCTTTCTTT. Encoded protein: CASSKQGTEAFF.

The chain joins TRBV10-2 to TRBJ1-1; possibly TRBD1 for D (6 bases). The germline V gene encodes CDR1 WSHSY and CDR2 SAAADI. The CDR3 covers 14 residues. Trimming left V 10 bases short and J 3 bases short, with 18 bases between. In DNA form, the CDR3 reads TGCGCCATAAGCATGGGGGGGCGGGACACTGAAGCTTTCTTT. It encodes CAISMGGRDTEAFF.

The J gene is TRBJ2-7, the V gene TRBV18; D unclear. This CDR3 region has 11 residues. Per the germline V gene, CDR1 is KGHSH and CDR2 is LQKENI. V lost 5 bases, J lost 4 bases, and 6 bases lay in between. CDR3 sequence reads: CASSSDYEQYF. The CDR3, as DNA: TGTGCCAGCTCATCGGATTACGAGCAGTACTTC.

This rearrangement joins TRBV13 to TRBJ1-1, with D unclear. Trimming removed 5 bases at V and 5 bases at J, with 18 bases between. CDR3 length: 15 residues. Germline CDR1 reads PRHDT; CDR2 reads FYEKMQ (reference sequence). CDR3 in DNA: TGTGCCAGCAGCACCTATCCGGAGGGCTTGACTGAAGCTTTCTTT. Translating it yields CASSTYPEGLTEAFF.

The CDR3: CASSLSGAEYEQYF. The CDR3 bases are TGTGCCAGCAGCCTCTCGGGAGCAGAGTACGAGCAGTACTTC. The chain links TRBV6-6 to TRBJ2-7; maybe TRBD2 (6 bases). V dropped 6 bases and J dropped 4 bases, with 16 bases sitting between them. From germline, CDR1 is MNHNY and CDR2 SVGAGI (reference sequence). This CDR3 spans 14 amino acids.

V is TRBV7-2 and J is TRBJ2-7; D is possibly TRBD2 (5 bases). Per germline, CDR1 SGHTA and CDR2 FQGNSA. The CDR3 contains 13 residues. V lost 1 base, J lost 7 bases, and 11 bases lay in between. The CDR3 loop is CASSLVSKREQYF. DNA of the CDR3: TGTGCCAGCAGCTTAGTTTCTAAGCGGGAGCAGTACTTC.

This chain connects TRBV4-1 to TRBJ2-3; 8 bases fit TRBD2. From germline, CDR1 is MGHRA and CDR2 YSYEKL. The CDR3 length is 16 residues. With 1 base clipped from V and 6 bases from J, the junction kept 9 bases outside the gene matches. The CDR3 here is CASSQGGGRRADTQYF. The CDR3 bases are TGCGCCAGCAGCCAAGGAGGCGGGAGGCGAGCGGATACGCAGTATTTT.

The V and J genes are TRBV5-5 and TRBJ2-5; D might be TRBD1 (5 bases). Between the trimmed V and J ends, which lost 2 bases and 6 bases, there was a span of 14 bases. CDR3 size: 14 residues. Per the germline V gene, CDR1 is SGHKS and CDR2 is YYEKEE (reference sequence). The CDR3 region has the DNA TGTGCCAGCAGCTTAACGACAGCCGAAAAGACCCAGTACTTC. Its translation is CASSLTTAEKTQYF.

The chain recombines TRBV4-1 with TRBJ1-1; D remains unclear. V was shortened by 4 bases and J by 1 base, with 16 bases between the two germline ends. Germline-derived CDR1 and CDR2 are MGHRA and YSYEKL. CDR3 length equals 16 residues. The CDR3 DNA sequence: TGCGCCAGCAGCCCGTGGTCGCCGGCCGAGAACACTGAAGCTTTCTTT. It codes for CASSPWSPAENTEAFF.

The sample holds one count of this clone. The chain employs TRBV7-9 and TRBJ2-1; the match to TRBD1 covers 8 bases. The CDR3 length is 15 residues. Germline V lookup: CDR1 SEHNR, CDR2 FQNEAQ (reference sequence). V shed 6 bases and J 12 bases; nucleotides not matched to a gene: 16. The CDR3 DNA follows: TGTGCCAGCAGTTTGGCAGGGGGCTCATGGTCTCGGCAGTTCTTC. As protein: CASSLAGGSWSRQFF.

This chain connects TRBV2 to TRBJ1-2; D remains unclear. The germline V gene encodes CDR1 SNHLY and CDR2 FYNNEI. The CDR3 extends over 13 amino acids. V was pared by 6 bases and J by 8 bases, with 16 bases between. The CDR3 DNA is TGTGCCAGCAGGCCGATAACACGTAGGGGCTACACCTTC. Residues: CASRPITRRGYTF.

This clone was seen only a few times. V gene TRBV4-1 combines with J gene TRBJ1-2; tentatively, D is TRBD1 (5 bases). From germline, CDR1 is MGHRA and CDR2 YSYEKL. Trimming shortened V by 4 bases and J by 7 bases, and 16 bases separated the two germline ends. This CDR3 comprises 14 residues. The CDR3 region has the DNA TGCGCCAGCAGCCCCGCCGGGACGGGGCCTGGCTACACCTTC. Protein sequence: CASSPAGTGPGYTF.